Below are 28 T cell receptor beta chains sequenced from a single sample in a study of T-cell memory formation after mild COVID-19. TCRdb reanalysed the 5' RACE reads using MiXCR and keeps one entry per CDR3 protein. The sample has a few hundred thousand distinct CDR3 sequences, 15% to 20% seen once. Material for sequencing was PBMCs or a T cell subset sorted from them (not recorded which). The receptors here all came from a man younger than 35 who had mild COVID-19 (a few samples of this study predate the infection). Cell type and time point are not known.

The chain has TRBV5-1 and TRBJ1-4; 7 bases match TRBD1. V dropped 2 bases and J dropped 3; count of bases not matched to a gene: 4. Germline V gene sequence: CDR1 SGHRS, CDR2 YFSETQ. The CDR3 length is 15 residues. The chain's CDR3 is CASSFLGQANEKLFF. The CDR3, as DNA: TGCGCCAGCAGCTTTTTAGGACAGGCTAATGAAAAACTGTTTTTT.

This clonotype was observed a few times. The chain couples TRBV12-3 or TRBV12-4 to TRBJ2-5, with 13 bases fitting TRBD2. CDR3 length: 15 amino acids. With V trimmed by 7 bases and J by 2 bases, 4 bases remained unmatched. The CDR3 sequence: CASTPGLAGQETQYF. The CDR3, as DNA: TGTGCCAGCACCCCGGGACTAGCGGGGCAAGAGACCCAGTACTTC.

A few counts support this clonotype. The CDR3 coding sequence is TGCGCCAGCAGCGCCCACTACGGAGTGGGGGGGCAAACAGATACGCAGTATTTT. It yields the protein CASSAHYGVGGQTDTQYF. The chain recombines TRBV4-3 with TRBJ2-3; D possibly corresponds to TRBD2 (7 bases). Germline-derived CDR1 and CDR2 are LGHNA and YSLEER. This CDR3 has 18 amino acids. The V and J ends lost 5 bases and 3 bases respectively, with 24 bases between them.

The table lists this clonotype with a few counts. This rearrangement joins TRBV5-1 to TRBJ2-7; D remains unclear. V lost 1 base and J 7 bases, leaving 9 bases between the germline ends. Per the germline V gene, CDR1 is SGHRS and CDR2 is YFSETQ. This CDR3 has 12 amino acids. The CDR3 region has the DNA TGCGCCAGCAGCTTGCCCCCCCAAGAGCAGTACTTC. This sequence encodes CASSLPPQEQYF.

The chain uses TRBV6-5 and TRBJ2-1; no clear D. V lost 10 bases and J lost 2, with 15 bases in between. The CDR3 spans 14 residues. Per the germline V gene, CDR1 is MNHEY and CDR2 is SVGAGI. CDR3 amino acids: CATRRRKTYNEQFF. CDR3 bases: TGTGCCACCAGACGACGGAAGACCTACAATGAGCAGTTCTTC.

This chain links TRBV6-2 or TRBV6-3 with TRBJ2-4; 8 nucleotides agree with TRBD1. The CDR3 has 14 residues. V lost 8 bases, J lost 3 bases, and 6 bases stayed unmatched. CDR1 and CDR2 (germline): MNHEY, SVGEGT. Written as DNA, the CDR3 is TGTGCCAGCTTCGACAGGGGCAACAAAAACATTCAGTACTTC. Encoded protein: CASFDRGNKNIQYF.

The chain uses TRBV12-3 or TRBV12-4 and TRBJ1-1, with D possibly matching TRBD1 (6 bases). The CDR3 spans 14 residues. Trimming stripped 5 bases from V and 1 base from J, with 11 bases between. CDR3 residues: CASSGDTWNTEAFF. As DNA, the CDR3 is TGTGCCAGCAGTGGGGACACTTGGAACACTGAAGCTTTCTTT.

Only a few counts were recorded for this clonotype. The V gene is TRBV7-3, the J gene TRBJ2-3; D uncertain. The V and J ends lost 2 bases and 0 bases respectively, with 6 bases between them. The CDR3 is made up of 14 amino acids. CDR1 and CDR2 from the germline V gene are SGHTA and FQGTGA. The CDR3 here is CASSLEFSTDTQYF. CDR3 DNA sequence: TGTGCCAGCAGCTTAGAATTTAGCACAGATACGCAGTATTTT.

The chain couples TRBV20-1 to TRBJ1-1; 7 bases are shared with TRBD1. V dropped 5 bases and J dropped 5; count of bases not matched to a gene: 17. The CDR3 totals 16 residues. Per germline, CDR1 DFQATT and CDR2 SNEGSKA (reference sequence). CDR3 residues: CSAPPQGQTARTEAFF. In DNA, the CDR3 is TGCAGTGCTCCCCCCCAGGGACAGACGGCTAGGACTGAAGCTTTCTTT.

This clonotype was observed a few times. The rearrangement links TRBV12-3 or TRBV12-4 to TRBJ2-7; 7 bases align to TRBD1. This CDR3 is built from 13 residues. With 6 bases clipped from V and 0 bases from J, the junction kept 2 bases outside the gene matches. Here the CDR3 reads CASRRQGSYEQYF. The CDR3 DNA reads as TGTGCCAGCAGGAGACAGGGCTCCTACGAGCAGTACTTC.

The table lists this clonotype with a few counts. The chain couples TRBV6-5 to TRBJ2-5; 8 bases align to TRBD1. Germline lookup yields CDR1 MNHEY and CDR2 SVGAGI. This CDR3 is built from 14 residues. V trimming: 4 bases; J trimming: 5 bases; junction bases outside the gene matches: 6. CDR3 sequence (DNA): TGTGCCAGCAGTTTTAGAACAGGGGGGGAGACCCAGTACTTC. Amino acid sequence: CASSFRTGGETQYF.

The V gene is TRBV18, the J gene TRBJ2-3; TRBD2 matches 7 bases. With V trimmed by 5 bases and J by 3 bases, 5 bases remained unmatched. Germline V gene data show CDR1 as KGHSH and CDR2 as LQKENI. The CDR3 is made up of 14 amino acids. The CDR3 DNA reads as TGTGCCAGCTCAAGGCGGGGGTCGACAGATACGCAGTATTTT. Translated: CASSRRGSTDTQYF.

A note on this clonotype: A junction boundary mismatches the germline segment, possibly from a read error. The V gene is TRBV6-5, the J gene TRBJ1-6; D ambiguous. Germline CDR1 and CDR2: MNHEY and SVGAGI. The CDR3 is made up of 17 amino acids. The CDR3 is CASSYWAVSSYNSPLHF. The CDR3 DNA reads as TGTGCCAGCAGTTACTGGGCAGTTAGCTCCTATAATTCGCCCCTCCACTTT.

The rearrangement joins TRBV6-1 to TRBJ2-7; 10 positions agree with TRBD1. This CDR3 is built from 17 residues. Germline lookup yields CDR1 MNHNS and CDR2 SASEGT. V lost 6 bases and J lost 1; bases outside the gene matches: 12. The CDR3 coding sequence is TGTGCCAGCAGCCGTCATCTGGGACAGGGGTATTCCTACGAGCAGTACTTC. Translation: CASSRHLGQGYSYEQYF.

This sequence joins TRBV7-9 and TRBJ2-5; 7 positions agree with TRBD2. The V gene end was trimmed by 5 bases and the J gene end by 1 base; junction bases not matched to a gene: 7. Per germline, CDR1 SEHNR and CDR2 FQNEAQ (reference sequence). This CDR3 region has 15 residues. The CDR3 bases are TGTGCCAGCAGCCCGGTTAGCGGGCCCCAAGAGACCCAGTACTTC. Its translation: CASSPVSGPQETQYF.

This clonotype was observed a few times. The chain joins TRBV19 to TRBJ2-7; D may be TRBD1 (6 bases). CDR1 and CDR2 from the germline V gene are LNHDA and SQIVND (reference sequence). The V and J ends lost 5 bases and 4 bases respectively, with 12 bases between them. The CDR3 sequence is 13 residues long. CDR3 sequence: CASSAGDGYEQYV. The CDR3 region has the DNA TGTGCCAGTAGTGCAGGGGATGGGTACGAGCAGTACGTC.

This chain connects TRBV12-3 or TRBV12-4 to TRBJ2-2, with 8 bases aligning to TRBD2. The CDR3 is made up of 15 amino acids. V shed 3 bases and J 5 bases; nucleotides not matched to a gene: 5. CDR3 region: CASSFAGGATGELFF. CDR3 DNA sequence: TGTGCCAGCAGTTTTGCCGGGGGGGCGACCGGGGAGCTGTTTTTT.

This clonotype was observed many times. The V and J genes are TRBV29-1 and TRBJ2-5; no clear D. This CDR3 has 12 residues. Germline CDR1 reads SQVTM; CDR2 reads ANQGSEA. Trimming took 3 bases from V and 0 from J, leaving 5 bases between them. Written as DNA, the CDR3 is TGCAGCGTTGATACAAACCAAGAGACCCAGTACTTC. It is translated as CSVDTNQETQYF.

This clonotype has just a few counts. The V call is TRBV7-2, the J call TRBJ2-1; 7 bases line up with TRBD2. Germline CDR1 reads SGHTA; CDR2 reads FQGNSA. The CDR3 has 14 residues. V lost 4 bases to trimming and J lost 8 bases; unmatched junction nucleotides: 8. CDR3 region: CASSSRGGGYEQFF. Written as DNA, the CDR3 is TGTGCCAGCAGCTCTCGAGGCGGGGGATATGAGCAGTTCTTC.

The CDR3 loop is CASSLTSGKTYNEQFF. In DNA form, the CDR3 reads TGCGCCAGCAGCCTTACTAGCGGGAAGACCTACAATGAGCAGTTCTTC. This rearrangement joins TRBV4-1 to TRBJ2-1; 10 bases map to TRBD2. V shed 4 bases, J shed 2 bases, and the junction held 5 bases outside the gene matches. CDR3 length equals 16 residues. The germline V gene encodes CDR1 MGHRA and CDR2 YSYEKL.

The CDR3 region is CASSLAEITEAFF. The CDR3 DNA sequence: TGTGCCAGCAGCTTAGCTGAAATTACTGAAGCTTTCTTT. The chain employs TRBV7-6 and TRBJ1-1; no reliable D call. The CDR3 contains 13 residues. V gave up 0 bases and J gave up 5 bases, with 7 bases separating them. Germline CDR1 SGHVS, CDR2 FNYEAQ.

This rearrangement joins TRBV15 to TRBJ2-3, with no clear D. Germline V CDR1 and CDR2: LNHNV, YYDKDF (reference sequence). V gave up 1 base and J gave up 4 bases, with 12 bases separating them. The CDR3 spans 15 residues. The CDR3 DNA reads as TGTGCCACCAGCAGAGGGGCAGGATTTGCAGATACGCAGTATTTT. It specifies CATSRGAGFADTQYF.

This clonotype was recorded a few times. The genes are TRBV7-3 and TRBJ2-3, with D possibly called TRBD1 or TRBD2 (5 bases each). V was clipped by 6 bases and J by 7 bases, with 14 bases between them. The CDR3 is made up of 13 amino acids. Germline V CDR1 and CDR2: SGHTA, FQGTGA. CDR3 DNA: TGTGCCAGCAGGACTACAGGAACCTATACGCAGTATTTT. This sequence encodes CASRTTGTYTQYF.

This clonotype was observed at least ten times. V usage is TRBV12-3 or TRBV12-4 and J usage is TRBJ1-4; TRBD1 is a possible D gene (5 bases). Trimming removed 2 bases from V and 3 bases from J, with 7 bases in between. The CDR3 totals 14 residues. CDR3 region: CASSLWGSNEKLFF. The CDR3 region has the DNA TGTGCCAGCAGTTTATGGGGGTCTAATGAAAAACTGTTTTTT.

This clonotype was seen a few times. The CDR3, as DNA: TGTGCCAGCAGTGAAGGGGGCAGGGGGCCCTATGGCTACACCTTC. Encoded protein: CASSEGGRGPYGYTF. V usage is TRBV2 and J usage is TRBJ1-2; TRBD1 matches 8 bases. Trimming cost V 1 base and J 4 bases; bases outside gene matches: 5. The CDR3 covers 15 residues. CDR1 SNHLY and CDR2 FYNNEI come from the germline V gene.

The sample holds a few counts of this clonotype. V is TRBV6-2 or TRBV6-3 and J is TRBJ1-1; D is undetermined. This CDR3 comprises 12 residues. Germline CDR1 MNHEY, CDR2 SVGEGT. Trimming left V 2 bases short and J 4 bases short, with 5 bases between. The CDR3 spells CASSYVGTEAFF. For the CDR3, the DNA is TGTGCCAGCAGTTACGTGGGCACTGAAGCTTTCTTT.

This clonotype was detected only a few times. The rearrangement uses TRBV5-6 and TRBJ1-2, with D hard to call. The ends were cut back, 6 bases at V and 3 bases at J, with 12 bases in the middle. Per the germline V gene, CDR1 is SGHDT and CDR2 is YYEEEE. This CDR3 is 13 amino acids long. This CDR3 is CASTLGLDYGYTF. The DNA for the CDR3 is TGTGCCAGCACCTTAGGCCTTGACTATGGCTACACCTTC.

This clonotype was observed a handful of times. The rearrangement joins TRBV4-2 to TRBJ1-6; tentatively, D is TRBD1 (5 bases). The CDR3 contains 14 residues. Per the germline V gene, CDR1 is LGHNA and CDR2 is YNFKEQ. Trimming removed 3 bases from V and 10 bases from J, with 13 bases in between. The CDR3 loop is CASSQGGEASPLHF. The CDR3 region has the DNA TGTGCCAGCAGCCAGGGAGGGGAGGCCTCACCCCTCCACTTT.